The entry below describes one TCR beta chain. Trimming pared 3 bases from V and 6 bases from J, leaving 17 bases between. The length of the CDR3 is 15 residues. Germline V gene sequence: CDR1 ENHRY, CDR2 SYGVKD. The sample comes from a study of blood T cell repertoires in COVID-19. Study-level information: PBMCs, B-cell-depleted T cells, or T cells were the source of the cDNA or gDNA that made up the material.

The protocol was immunoSEQ multiplex PCR, while the TCRdb copy is restricted to in-frame clones and leaves out a portion. The sample carries about 380,000 clones, 85% recorded once. The V and J genes are TRBV10-3 and TRBJ1-2, with D possibly being TRBD1 (6 bases). Sequencing used peripheral blood. The TCR sequence derives from a woman aged 18-30 years with acute or convalescent COVID-19. The CDR3 here is CAISDLAGGRDGYTF. CDR3 bases: TGTGCCATCAGTGATCTCGCGGGGGGCAGAGATGGCTACACCTTC.